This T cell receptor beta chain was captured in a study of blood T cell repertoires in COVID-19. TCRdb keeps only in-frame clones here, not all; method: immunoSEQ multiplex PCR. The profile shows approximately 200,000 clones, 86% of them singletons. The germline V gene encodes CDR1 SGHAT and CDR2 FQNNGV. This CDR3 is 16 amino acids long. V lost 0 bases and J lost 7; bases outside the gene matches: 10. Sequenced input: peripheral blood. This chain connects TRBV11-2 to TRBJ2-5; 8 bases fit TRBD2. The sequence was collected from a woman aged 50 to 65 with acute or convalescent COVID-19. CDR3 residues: CASSLEGRRGVGTQYF. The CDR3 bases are TGTGCCAGCAGCTTAGAGGGGCGGCGGGGGGTCGGGACCCAGTACTTC. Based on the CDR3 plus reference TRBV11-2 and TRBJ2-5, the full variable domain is EAGVAQSPRYKIIEKRQSVAFWCNPISGHATLYWYQQILGQGPKLLIQFQNNGVVDDSQLPKDRFSAERLKGVDSTLKIQPAKLEDSAVYLCASSLEGRRGVGTQYFGPGTRLLVL.